The T cell receptor (beta chain) described here comes from a study of blood T cell repertoires in COVID-19 (dated by TCRdb to about 2020). The study in broad terms: Samples covering the acute and convalescent phases of COVID-19 were provided by collaborators in the United States, Italy and Spain. The prospective study material was composed of cDNA or gDNA derived from T cells, B-cell-depleted T cells, or PBMCs. Deeply sampled blood TCRbeta repertoires from subjects exposed to, actively infected with, or recovered from COVID-19 were included in the dataset. The repertoires were made available in a free public database intended to serve as a resource for research on the immune response to SARS-CoV-2. Samples came from the ongoing ImmuneRACE study (first 160 participants) plus 1,254 subjects from 6 global collaborators. Sample metadata almost always included a de-identified subject ID, COVID-19 status, age in years and sex. Where available, HLA class I and class II types were obtained from metadata supplied by the sample provider rather than from assay-based typing. On the study overall, not on this receptor specifically: Clinical and demographic metadata were provided uncurated, with the amount varying by source and participant.

TCRbeta CDR3 regions were amplified from genomic DNA by means of the immunoSEQ Assay, a bias-controlled multiplex PCR. The paper's processing steps were these. The number of nucleated cells in each sample was estimated by amplification of reference gene primers within the assay. To quantify the absolute abundance of each unique TCRbeta CDR3 rearrangement, sequence reads were collapsed and filtered. Productive Simpson clonality was computed per sample as the square root of Simpson's diversity index over productive rearrangements. TCRdb carries this immuneACCESS record with in-frame sequences only. Its versions omit some clonotypes, under half of them owing to an unresolved V gene in the studies checked, with the rest unexplained. V and J calls and clone size are copied from that table; D and trimming were computed from the DNA. Present in this sample are hundreds of thousands of clones, about nine tenths of which were seen just once. Of the sample, 2.6% falls within the top ten clones.

Concerning this clone itself: This clone's antigen is unknown. It has no much larger one-base neighbor in the sample; base qualities were not kept.

Participants in the prospective study were aged 18 to 89 years, lived in some 24 United States geographic areas, and enrolled through a virtual design. In the prospective study, participants were assigned to cohorts based on the clinical history participants reported in a screening survey and a study questionnaire. For ImmuneRACE Cohort 3, a participant was defined as recovered based on two consecutive negative NP/OP PCR tests, clearance by a healthcare professional, or resolution of symptoms. Mobile phlebotomists in the prospective study collected whole blood, serum and a nasopharyngeal or oropharyngeal swab from every participant. Prospective study participants could optionally give additional blood draws and questionnaires over an approximately two-month period. Before DNA extraction, blood samples from the prospective study were shipped at room temperature or frozen. A distance of 11 bases separates the germline ends of V and J, which lose 2 bases and 4 bases respectively. From cysteine to phenylalanine, the CDR3 is 14 amino acids long. Just the 42-base CDR3 DNA is kept, in frame starting at base 1. The germline V gene specifies MNHNS as CDR1 and SASEGT as CDR2.

The V gene is TRBV6-1 and the J gene is TRBJ1-2; the D segment could be TRBD1, given 6 matching bases. Sample: PBMCs or T cells enriched from blood (not recorded which). This TCR derives from a man aged 60 to 75 who had recovered from COVID-19. The CDR3 is CASSENLQGYGYTF. The bases are TGTGCCAGCAGTGAAAATTTACAGGGCTATGGCTACACCTTC.